These 20 T cell receptor beta chains share one sample of origin, sequenced in a study of cytomegalovirus exposure and HLA in healthy donors. TCRdb's copy holds only in-frame clones and misses some; the assay was immunoSEQ multiplex PCR. The profile covers around 150,000 clones, with about four fifths appearing a single time and 10% taken by the ten largest. Sequenced: PBMCs. The receptor set was obtained from a man in his thirties or forties in good health and CMV-seropositive.

This chain links TRBV9 with TRBJ2-1; TRBD2 matches 8 bases. J lost 10 bases, V lost 3 bases, and 3 bases had no gene match. Per germline, CDR1 SGDLS and CDR2 YYNGEE. The length of the CDR3 is 12 residues. CDR3 amino acids: CASSGASGEQFF. The CDR3 DNA sequence: TGTGCCAGCAGCGGAGCTAGCGGGGAGCAGTTCTTC.

The chain is built from TRBV28 and TRBJ2-7, with 8 bases identical to TRBD1. With V trimmed by 0 bases and J by 5 bases, 3 bases remained unmatched. Germline V gene data show CDR1 as MDHEN and CDR2 as SYDVKM. This CDR3 spans 14 amino acids. For the CDR3, the DNA is TGTGCCAGCAGTTTATGGGACAGGGACGACGAGCAGTACTTC. It is translated as CASSLWDRDDEQYF.

V usage is TRBV5-1 and J usage is TRBJ2-5; 7 bases agree with TRBD2. The V and J ends lost 2 bases and 2 bases, in that order; junction bases with no gene match: 3. The germline V gene encodes CDR1 SGHRS and CDR2 YFSETQ. This CDR3 is 14 amino acids long. The DNA for the CDR3 is TGCGCCAGCAGCTTCGGCGGGGGACAAGAGACCCAGTACTTC. Amino acids: CASSFGGGQETQYF.

The CDR3 nucleotides read TGTGCCAGCAGCTTAGATTCGGCTAGCTCTGAGACCCAGTACTTC. Encoded protein: CASSLDSASSETQYF. The chain recombines TRBV11-3 with TRBJ2-5, with TRBD2 as a possible D gene (5 bases). The CDR3 length is 15 residues. Germline values: CDR1 SGHNT, CDR2 YENEEA. Trimming cost V 0 bases and J 5 bases, with 13 bases left between them.

The V gene is TRBV6-6, the J gene TRBJ1-4; no definite D call. From germline, CDR1 is MNHNY and CDR2 SVGAGI (reference sequence). The CDR3 has 13 residues. The V gene lost 0 bases and the J gene lost 6 bases, with 5 bases spanning the gap. The CDR3 reads CASSYSNYEKLFF. The CDR3 DNA reads as TGTGCCAGCAGTTACTCTAACTATGAAAAACTGTTTTTT.

This rearrangement joins TRBV7-6 to TRBJ2-3; 15 bases match TRBD2. There are 17 residues in the CDR3. V gave up 3 bases and J gave up 5 bases; unmatched junction bases: 6. Germline values: CDR1 SGHVS, CDR2 FNYEAQ. The CDR3 loop reads CASSFRTSGGAIDTQYF. DNA of the CDR3: TGTGCCAGCAGCTTTCGGACTAGCGGGGGGGCCATAGATACGCAGTATTTT.

On this clone: The same CDR3 also results from other DNA sequences found in this sample. This chain links TRBV7-2 with TRBJ1-5; D is unclear. This CDR3 has 13 residues. Trimming shortened V by 1 base and J by 4 bases, and 5 bases separated the two germline ends. The germline V gene encodes CDR1 SGHTA and CDR2 FQGNSA. The CDR3, as DNA: TGTGCCAGCAGCTTAGAACAGAATCAGCCCCAGCATTTT. It translates to CASSLEQNQPQHF.

In DNA, the CDR3 is TGTGCCAGCAGCGTAGGGGTAGCAGCCTACGAGCAGTACTTC. Amino acids: CASSVGVAAYEQYF. The V gene is TRBV9, the J gene TRBJ2-7; no firm D call. Germline-derived CDR1 and CDR2 are SGDLS and YYNGEE. The ends were cut back, 0 bases at V and 2 bases at J, with 9 bases in the middle. The CDR3 runs 14 residues. The whole variable domain, remainder taken from reference TRBV9 and TRBJ2-7, is DSGVTQTPKHLITATGQRVTLRCSPRSGDLSVYWYQQSLDQGLQFLIQYYNGEERAKGNILERFSAQQFPDLHSELNLSSLELGDSALYFCASSVGVAAYEQYFGPGTRLTVT.

The J gene is TRBJ1-1, the V gene TRBV19; 8 nucleotides agree with TRBD1. This CDR3 region has 14 residues. Trimming removed 6 bases from V and 4 bases from J; junction bases left unmatched: 7. Looked up from germline, CDR1 is LNHDA and CDR2 is SQIVND (reference sequence). Written as DNA, the CDR3 is TGTGCCAGTAGCCAACAGGGGGGTATCACTGAAGCTTTCTTT. Protein: CASSQQGGITEAFF.

The genes are TRBV11-1 and TRBJ1-4, with D hard to call. Trimming took 3 bases from V and 6 from J, leaving 11 bases between them. Germline CDR1 reads SGHAT; CDR2 reads FQDESV (reference sequence). CDR3 length: 14 residues. CDR3 bases: TGTGCCAGCAGCTTCCGCGCGGTGGATGAAAAACTGTTTTTT. It yields the protein CASSFRAVDEKLFF.

The chain carries TRBV5-1 and TRBJ1-4, with 7 nucleotides matching TRBD1. Germline V CDR1 and CDR2: SGHRS, YFSETQ. CDR3 length: 14 amino acids. V was clipped by 4 bases and J by 8 bases; unmatched bases: 8. This CDR3 is CASSATGFGEKLFF. DNA for the CDR3: TGCGCCAGCAGCGCGACAGGGTTTGGCGAAAAACTGTTTTTT.

This clone occurred a few times. The gene calls are TRBV29-1 and TRBJ1-1; TRBD1 matches 8 bases. This CDR3 is built from 14 residues. Germline V gives CDR1 SQVTM, CDR2 ANQGSEA. Trimming took 4 bases from V and 1 from J; bases not matched to a gene: 5. The CDR3 region has the DNA TGCAGCGTTGCGCAGGGGGCGGCGAACACTGAAGCTTTCTTT. Its translation: CSVAQGAANTEAFF.

This clone appeared a single time. The chain uses TRBV27 and TRBJ2-5; 10 positions agree with TRBD2. There are 15 residues in the CDR3. Germline assignment: CDR1 MNHEY and CDR2 SMNVEV (reference sequence). The junction had 10 bases not matched to a gene; V was cut back by 5 bases and J by 7 bases. CDR3 nucleotide sequence: TGTGCCAGCAGTAGCGGGGGGGCCCTTTTTCGGACCCAGTACTTC. Protein sequence: CASSSGGALFRTQYF.

The chain recombines TRBV19 with TRBJ2-3, with a weak D call TRBD2 (6 bases). V was trimmed by 7 bases and J by 0 bases, leaving 14 bases between them. Germline CDR1 and CDR2: LNHDA and SQIVND (reference sequence). The CDR3 totals 15 residues. The CDR3 region has the DNA TGTGCCAGTAAGGGTTCAGGGACTAGCACAGATACGCAGTATTTT. Residues: CASKGSGTSTDTQYF.

V is TRBV28 and J is TRBJ1-4; a weak D match, TRBD1 (5 bases). The ends were cut back, 4 bases at V and 8 bases at J, with 20 bases in the middle. In germline, CDR1 is MDHEN, CDR2 SYDVKM. The CDR3 has 16 residues. Here the CDR3 reads CASSSPGGPGSEKLFF. DNA for the CDR3: TGTGCCAGCAGTTCTCCCGGGGGACCTGGGTCGGAAAAACTGTTTTTT.

The chain employs TRBV19 and TRBJ2-2; no definite D call. Per the germline V gene, CDR1 is LNHDA and CDR2 is SQIVND (reference sequence). The CDR3 has 12 residues. V shed 3 bases and J shed 5 bases, with 4 bases lying between them. The CDR3 DNA is TGTGCCAGTAGTATCGAGACCGGGGAGCTGTTTTTT. The encoded protein is CASSIETGELFF. Full variable domain (missing parts from reference TRBV19 and TRBJ2-2): DGGITQSPKYLFRKEGQNVTLSCEQNLNHDAMYWYRQDPGQGLRLIYYSQIVNDFQKGDIAEGYSVSREKKESFPLTVTSAQKNPTAFYLCASSIETGELFFGEGSRLTVL.

This chain links TRBV5-1 with TRBJ1-1; D may be TRBD1 (6 bases). The V gene lost 4 bases and the J gene lost 3 bases, with 10 bases spanning the gap. The CDR3 is 13 amino acids. CDR1 and CDR2 (germline): SGHRS, YFSETQ. DNA for the CDR3: TGCGCCAGCAGCGTAACAGGGTACACTGAAGCTTTCTTT. It yields the protein CASSVTGYTEAFF.

This sequence joins TRBV30 and TRBJ2-1; 7 nucleotides match TRBD2. There are 12 residues in the CDR3. V was clipped by 4 bases and J by 4 bases; unmatched bases: 1. Germline CDR1 reads GTSNPN; CDR2 reads SVGIG (reference sequence). CDR3 nucleotide sequence: TGTGCCTGGACTAGCGGTTACAATGAGCAGTTCTTC. Protein: CAWTSGYNEQFF.

In its sample, this clone was seen once. The V call is TRBV30, the J call TRBJ2-5, with 15 bases identical to TRBD2. Germline lookup yields CDR1 GTSNPN and CDR2 SVGIG (reference sequence). The CDR3 runs to 15 residues. Losses at the gene ends were 5 bases for V and 5 bases for J; bases not matched to a gene: 6. This CDR3 is CAWGLAGGPGETQYF. The CDR3 coding sequence is TGTGCCTGGGGACTAGCGGGGGGGCCGGGTGAGACCCAGTACTTC.

V usage is TRBV6-5 and J usage is TRBJ2-2; weak D call: TRBD1 (6 bases). The length of the CDR3 is 14 residues. Germline CDR1 is MNHEY and CDR2 is SVGAGI. V was shortened by 6 bases and J by 1 base, with 9 bases between the two germline ends. Written as DNA, the CDR3 is TGTGCCAGCAGAAAGGGACAGAACACCGGGGAGCTGTTTTTT. Protein sequence: CASRKGQNTGELFF.